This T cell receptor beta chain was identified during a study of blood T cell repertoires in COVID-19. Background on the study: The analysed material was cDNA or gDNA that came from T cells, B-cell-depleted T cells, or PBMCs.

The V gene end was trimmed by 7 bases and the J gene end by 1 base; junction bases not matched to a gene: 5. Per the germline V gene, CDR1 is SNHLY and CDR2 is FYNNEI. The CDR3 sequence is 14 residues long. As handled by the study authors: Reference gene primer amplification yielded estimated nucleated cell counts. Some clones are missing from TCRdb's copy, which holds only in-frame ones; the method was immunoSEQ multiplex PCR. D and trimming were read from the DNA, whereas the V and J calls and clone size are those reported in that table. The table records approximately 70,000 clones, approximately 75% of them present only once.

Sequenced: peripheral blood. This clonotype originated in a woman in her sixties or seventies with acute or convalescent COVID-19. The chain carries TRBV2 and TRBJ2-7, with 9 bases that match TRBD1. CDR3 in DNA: TGTGCCAGCATCAGTGGGACAGGGTCCTACGAGCAGTACTTC. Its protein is CASISGTGSYEQYF.